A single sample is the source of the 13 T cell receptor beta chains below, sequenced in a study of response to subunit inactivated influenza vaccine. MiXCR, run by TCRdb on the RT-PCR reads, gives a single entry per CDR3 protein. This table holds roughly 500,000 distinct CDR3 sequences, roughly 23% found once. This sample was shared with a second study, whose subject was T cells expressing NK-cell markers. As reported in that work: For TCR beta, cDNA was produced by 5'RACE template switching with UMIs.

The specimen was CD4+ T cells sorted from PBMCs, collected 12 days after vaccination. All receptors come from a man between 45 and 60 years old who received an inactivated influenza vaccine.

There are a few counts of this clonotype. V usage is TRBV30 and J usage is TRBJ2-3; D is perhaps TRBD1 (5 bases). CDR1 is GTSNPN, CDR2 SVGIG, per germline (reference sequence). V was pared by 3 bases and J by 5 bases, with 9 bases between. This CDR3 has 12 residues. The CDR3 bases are TGTGCCTGGAGCAGGGATAGAGATACGCAGTATTTT. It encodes CAWSRDRDTQYF.

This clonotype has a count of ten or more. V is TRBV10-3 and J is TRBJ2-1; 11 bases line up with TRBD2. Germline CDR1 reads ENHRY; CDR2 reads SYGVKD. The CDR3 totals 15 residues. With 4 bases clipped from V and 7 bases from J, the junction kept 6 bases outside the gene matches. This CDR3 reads CAISGRTSGLNEQFF. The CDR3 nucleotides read TGTGCCATCAGTGGGAGGACTAGCGGGCTGAATGAGCAGTTCTTC.

CDR3 amino acids: CASSLAPGTYQETQYF. CDR3 DNA: TGTGCCAGCAGCTTAGCTCCGGGGACGTACCAAGAGACCCAGTACTTC. The chain carries TRBV7-9 and TRBJ2-5, with D perhaps assigned TRBD1 or TRBD2 (5 bases each). The germline V gene has CDR1 SEHNR and CDR2 FQNEAQ (reference sequence). The CDR3 has 16 residues. Trimming shortened V by 0 bases and J by 0 bases, and 11 bases separated the two germline ends.

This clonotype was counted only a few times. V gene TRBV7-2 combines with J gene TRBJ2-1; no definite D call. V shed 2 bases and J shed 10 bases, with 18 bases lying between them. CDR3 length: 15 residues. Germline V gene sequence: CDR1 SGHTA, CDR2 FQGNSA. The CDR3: CASSLRLDPLSEQFF. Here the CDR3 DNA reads TGTGCCAGCAGCTTAAGGTTAGATCCCCTCAGCGAGCAGTTCTTC.

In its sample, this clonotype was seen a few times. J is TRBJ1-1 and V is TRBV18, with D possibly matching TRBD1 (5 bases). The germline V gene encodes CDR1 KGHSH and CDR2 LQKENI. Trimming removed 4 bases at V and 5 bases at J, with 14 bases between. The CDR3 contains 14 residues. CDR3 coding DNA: TGTGCCAGCTCACGCGTCGGGGGGATTACTGAAGCTTTCTTT. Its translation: CASSRVGGITEAFF.

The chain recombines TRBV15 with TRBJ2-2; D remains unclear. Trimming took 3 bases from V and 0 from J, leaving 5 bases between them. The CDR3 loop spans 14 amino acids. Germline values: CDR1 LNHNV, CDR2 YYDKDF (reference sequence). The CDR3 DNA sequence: TGTGCCACCAGCAGTTACTCGAACACCGGGGAGCTGTTTTTT. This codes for CATSSYSNTGELFF.

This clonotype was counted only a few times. The CDR3 loop reads CASSFRALAGEAGELFF. In DNA form, the CDR3 reads TGTGCCAGCAGCTTCCGTGCGCTAGCGGGAGAGGCCGGGGAGCTGTTTTTT. V usage is TRBV5-5 and J usage is TRBJ2-2, with 10 bases fitting TRBD2. The CDR3 totals 17 residues. The junction had 10 bases not matched to a gene; V was cut back by 2 bases and J by 6 bases. Germline-derived CDR1 and CDR2 are SGHKS and YYEKEE (reference sequence). The full variable domain, in which reference TRBV5-5 and TRBJ2-2 provide the parts outside the CDR3, is DAGVTQSPTHLIKTRGQQVTLRCSPISGHKSVSWYQQVLGQGPQFIFQYYEKEERGRGNFPDRFSARQFPNYSSELNVNALLLGDSALYLCASSFRALAGEAGELFFGEGSRLTVL.

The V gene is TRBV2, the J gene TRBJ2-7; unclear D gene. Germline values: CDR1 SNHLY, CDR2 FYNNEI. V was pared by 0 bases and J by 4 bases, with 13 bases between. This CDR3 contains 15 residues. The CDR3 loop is CASSEAAGPRYEQYF. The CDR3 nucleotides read TGTGCCAGCAGTGAAGCGGCAGGCCCTCGATACGAGCAGTACTTC. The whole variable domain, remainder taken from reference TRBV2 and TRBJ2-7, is EPEVTQTPSHQVTQMGQEVILRCVPISNHLYFYWYRQILGQKVEFLVSFYNNEISEKSEIFDDQFSVERPDGSNFTLKIRSTKLEDSAMYFCASSEAAGPRYEQYFGPGTRLTVT.

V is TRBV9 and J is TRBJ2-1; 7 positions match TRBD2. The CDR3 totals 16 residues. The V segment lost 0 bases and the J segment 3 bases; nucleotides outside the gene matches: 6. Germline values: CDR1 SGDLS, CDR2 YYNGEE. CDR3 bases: TGTGCCAGCAGCGTAGGCGGCGGGAGCTACTACAATGAGCAGTTCTTC. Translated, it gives CASSVGGGSYYNEQFF.

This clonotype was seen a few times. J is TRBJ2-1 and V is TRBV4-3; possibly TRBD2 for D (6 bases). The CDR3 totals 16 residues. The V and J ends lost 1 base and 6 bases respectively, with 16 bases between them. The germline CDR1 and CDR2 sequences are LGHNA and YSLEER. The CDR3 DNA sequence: TGCGCCAGCAGCCAAGGTGGTGGGAGGAGGGGCAATGAGCAGTTCTTC. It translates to CASSQGGGRRGNEQFF.

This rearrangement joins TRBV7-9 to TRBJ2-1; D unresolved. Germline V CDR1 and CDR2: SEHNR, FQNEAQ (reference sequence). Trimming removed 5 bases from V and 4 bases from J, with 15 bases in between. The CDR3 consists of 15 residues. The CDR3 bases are TGTGCCAGCAGCCCCCTTGGTGCGCGGTACAATGAGCAGTTCTTC. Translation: CASSPLGARYNEQFF. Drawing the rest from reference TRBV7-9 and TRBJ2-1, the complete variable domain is DTGVSQNPRHKITKRGQNVTFRCDPISEHNRLYWYRQTLGQGPEFLTYFQNEAQLEKSRLLSDRFSAERPKGSFSTLEIQRTEQGDSAMYLCASSPLGARYNEQFFGPGTRLTVL.

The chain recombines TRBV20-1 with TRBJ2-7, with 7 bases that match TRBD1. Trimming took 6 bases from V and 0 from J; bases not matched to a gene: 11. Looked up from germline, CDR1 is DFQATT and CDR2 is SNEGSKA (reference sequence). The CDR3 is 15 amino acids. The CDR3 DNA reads TGCAGTGCCAGGCTCCTACAGGGGTTCTCCTACGAGCAGTACTTC. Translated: CSARLLQGFSYEQYF.

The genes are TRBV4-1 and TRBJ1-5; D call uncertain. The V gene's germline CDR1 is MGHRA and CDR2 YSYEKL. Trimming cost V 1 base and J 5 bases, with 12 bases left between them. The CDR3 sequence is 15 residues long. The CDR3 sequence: CASSQVDWVDQPQHF. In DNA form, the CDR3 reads TGCGCCAGCAGCCAAGTGGACTGGGTGGATCAGCCCCAGCATTTT.